This T cell receptor beta chain comes out of a study of T cell clusters in autoimmune cytopenias. The CDR3 spans 17 residues. Germline CDR1 and CDR2: SGHNT and YYREEE (reference sequence). TRB rearrangements were amplified by touch-down multiplex PCR with mixed TRB-A/B primers. TCRdb reprocessed the multiplex PCR reads and keeps a single row for each CDR3 protein, giving no DNA. In total, the table holds 12,000 or so distinct CDR3 sequences. TRB was amplified from roughly 0.25 ug of peripheral blood genomic DNA per sample. These same records also appear under a second study, on T cell repertoires in aging, cancer and after chemotherapy. From that second work: Age-matched healthy donors had significantly more diverse, less clonal blood TCR repertoires than untreated cancer patients.

Sample: peripheral blood. The J gene is TRBJ1-1, the V gene TRBV5-4; absent DNA, TCRdb's TRBD1 call cannot be checked. This clonotype originated in a human donor in good health. CDR3 protein: CASSPGQGDNMNTEAFF.